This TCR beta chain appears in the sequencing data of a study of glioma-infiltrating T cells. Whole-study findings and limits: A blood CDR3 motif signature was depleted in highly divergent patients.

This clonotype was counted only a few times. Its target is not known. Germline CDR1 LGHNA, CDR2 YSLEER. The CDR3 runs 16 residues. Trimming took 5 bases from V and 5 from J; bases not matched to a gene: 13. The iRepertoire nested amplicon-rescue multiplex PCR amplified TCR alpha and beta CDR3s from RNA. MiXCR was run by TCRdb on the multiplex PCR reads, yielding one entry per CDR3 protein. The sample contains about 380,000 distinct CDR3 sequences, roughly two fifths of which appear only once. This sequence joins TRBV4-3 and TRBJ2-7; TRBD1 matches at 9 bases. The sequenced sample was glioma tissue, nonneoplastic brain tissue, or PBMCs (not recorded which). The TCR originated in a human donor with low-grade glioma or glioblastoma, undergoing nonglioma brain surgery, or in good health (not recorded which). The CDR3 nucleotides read TGCGCCAGCAGCAGGAGATCCGGGACAGGGATCGACGAGCAGTACTTC. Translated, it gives CASSRRSGTGIDEQYF.